These 30 T cell receptor beta chains came from one sample sequenced in a study of OX40 agonist ivuxolimab in advanced cancers. Clones were read by immunoSEQ multiplex PCR, and TCRdb kept only the in-frame ones, dropping some. The sample includes around 45,000 clones, roughly 86% of them seen just once. Sample: CD4+ or CD8+ T cells sorted from blood, taken in a trial of the OX40 agonist ivuxolimab. The receptors were gathered from an adult with an advanced solid tumor such as melanoma, head and neck, liver or kidney cancer.

A few counts support this clone. The chain carries TRBV13 and TRBJ2-4; 8 bases map to TRBD2. The CDR3 contains 22 residues. Germline loops: CDR1 PRHDT, CDR2 FYEKMQ (reference sequence). V dropped 4 bases and J dropped 0; count of bases not matched to a gene: 23. The CDR3 DNA is TGTGCCAGCAGCTCCCGGGCCTTCGGAAGGCGGGAGGATCCGATAGCCAAAAACATTCAGTACTTC. This gives the protein CASSSRAFGRREDPIAKNIQYF.

The chain combines TRBV2 with TRBJ1-1, with D hard to call. The V end was cut by 4 bases, the J end by 1 base, with 16 bases between. This CDR3 has 16 residues. Germline V gene sequence: CDR1 SNHLY, CDR2 FYNNEI. CDR3 loop: CASSGSRESGNTEAFF. Written as DNA, the CDR3 is TGTGCCAGCAGTGGGTCTCGGGAATCGGGGAACACTGAAGCTTTCTTT.

This clone has only one observation. The chain has TRBV15 and TRBJ2-2, with 13 bases fitting TRBD2. Germline V CDR1 and CDR2: LNHNV, YYDKDF (reference sequence). J lost 7 bases, V lost 3 bases, and 14 bases had no gene match. The CDR3 is made up of 19 amino acids. This CDR3 is CATSSPLAGGTVAGGELFF. CDR3 DNA sequence: TGTGCCACCAGCAGTCCACTAGCGGGAGGGACGGTAGCGGGCGGGGAGCTGTTTTTT.

The J gene is TRBJ2-1, the V gene TRBV27; no definite D call. Germline V CDR1 and CDR2: MNHEY, SMNVEV (reference sequence). V lost 8 bases to trimming and J lost 10 bases, with 18 bases between them. The CDR3 extends over 13 amino acids. In DNA form, the CDR3 reads TGTGCCAGCTACCGGGCCCCGTTGGAGGAGCAGTTCTTC. This encodes CASYRAPLEEQFF.

The chain links TRBV5-6 to TRBJ1-2; 9 nucleotides match TRBD1. Germline V gives CDR1 SGHDT, CDR2 YYEEEE. The CDR3 length is 14 residues. V shed 2 bases and J 7 bases; nucleotides not matched to a gene: 6. DNA for the CDR3: TGTGCCAGCAGCTTTTTAGGACAGGGGCTTGGCTACACCTTC. Its protein product is CASSFLGQGLGYTF.

CDR3 in DNA: TGTGCCAGCAGGGACAGGGTAGTCGGGGAGCTGTTTTTT. It encodes CASRDRVVGELFF. V gene TRBV6-1 combines with J gene TRBJ2-2; 8 nucleotides agree with TRBD1. CDR1 MNHNS and CDR2 SASEGT come from the germline V gene. V dropped 6 bases and J dropped 7; count of bases not matched to a gene: 4. This CDR3 is built from 13 residues.

This rearrangement joins TRBV7-2 to TRBJ2-1; D uncertain. The V gene lost 5 bases and the J gene lost 9 bases, with 14 bases spanning the gap. CDR1 is SGHTA and CDR2 is FQGNSA in the germline V gene. This CDR3 has 13 amino acids. CDR3 residues: CASSPAVTPEQFF. CDR3 nucleotides: TGTGCCAGCAGCCCGGCCGTAACACCTGAGCAGTTCTTC.

V and J are TRBV6-1 and TRBJ2-5; D may be TRBD1 (7 bases). This CDR3 has 16 amino acids. Germline-derived CDR1 and CDR2 are MNHNS and SASEGT. V was clipped by 3 bases and J by 5 bases, with 19 bases between them. CDR3 sequence (DNA): TGTGCCAGCAGTGACGCCCACGGAGGGGGCGCGGAGACCCAGTACTTC. Translation: CASSDAHGGGAETQYF.

The chain uses TRBV29-1 and TRBJ2-3; no reliable D call. The length of the CDR3 is 13 residues. The V end lost 3 bases, the J end lost 1 base, and 8 bases lay between the germline ends. In germline, CDR1 is SQVTM, CDR2 ANQGSEA. The CDR3 is CSVDGSGTDTQYF. The DNA for the CDR3 is TGCAGCGTTGATGGGTCGGGCACAGATACGCAGTATTTT.

V and J are TRBV28 and TRBJ1-2, with 7 bases fitting TRBD1. This CDR3 is 16 amino acids long. The V gene end was trimmed by 2 bases and the J gene end by 3 bases; junction bases not matched to a gene: 9. Germline loops: CDR1 MDHEN, CDR2 SYDVKM. The CDR3 nucleotides read TGTGCCAGCAGTTTACAGGGGGTCCCGAATTACTATGGCTACACCTTC. This sequence encodes CASSLQGVPNYYGYTF.

The CDR3 nucleotides are TGTGCCAGCAGTGAGGCGCACAGCACTGAAGCTTTCTTT. Its protein is CASSEAHSTEAFF. V and J are TRBV25-1 and TRBJ1-1; no firm D call. Germline V gene lookup returns CDR1 MGHDK and CDR2 SYGVNS. Trimming took off 3 bases at V and 4 bases at J, with 9 bases between the two ends. The length of the CDR3 is 13 residues.

The chain employs TRBV4-1 and TRBJ2-3; 8 bases fit TRBD2. The CDR3 sequence is 17 residues long. The trim removed 10 bases at V and 4 bases at J, leaving 19 bases unmatched. Per the germline V gene, CDR1 is MGHRA and CDR2 is YSYEKL. The CDR3 is CATNTVSGGVYADTQYF. The CDR3 DNA reads as TGCGCCACCAATACAGTGTCCGGGGGGGTTTATGCAGATACGCAGTATTTT.

The chain joins TRBV5-1 to TRBJ2-3, with no clear D. This CDR3 comprises 14 residues. Germline assignment: CDR1 SGHRS and CDR2 YFSETQ. With 5 bases removed from V and 0 bases from J, the gap between germline ends came to 10 bases. The CDR3 here is CASREGPSTDTQYF. The CDR3 bases are TGCGCCAGCAGAGAAGGTCCTAGCACAGATACGCAGTATTTT.

This sequence joins TRBV9 and TRBJ2-5; D not resolved. This CDR3 spans 21 amino acids. The V gene lost 1 base and the J gene lost 2 bases, with 30 bases spanning the gap. Germline CDR1 SGDLS, CDR2 YYNGEE. In nucleotides, the CDR3 is TGTGCCAGCAGCGTAAGTGGAACTTCCGTCCCGCCGGTCCTCCATCAAGAGACCCAGTACTTC. Protein sequence: CASSVSGTSVPPVLHQETQYF.

The table lists this clone with a count of one. The rearrangement joins TRBV7-9 to TRBJ2-7; 7 positions match TRBD2. Germline values: CDR1 SEHNR, CDR2 FQNEAQ (reference sequence). After removal of 0 bases from V and 2 bases from J, the junction contained 7 bases not matched to a gene. The CDR3 loop spans 16 amino acids. The CDR3: CASSLAAGGTTYEQYF. The CDR3 DNA reads as TGTGCCAGCAGCTTAGCGGCTGGGGGGACTACCTACGAGCAGTACTTC.

The genes are TRBV2 and TRBJ2-4; 8 nucleotides line up with TRBD2. Trimming removed 8 bases from V and 2 bases from J; junction bases left unmatched: 8. Per the germline V gene, CDR1 is SNHLY and CDR2 is FYNNEI. There are 15 residues in the CDR3. CDR3 coding DNA: TGTGCCAGCCGTCCGGGAGGGACCACCAAAAACATTCAGTACTTC. Its protein product is CASRPGGTTKNIQYF.

This clone was seen a single time. V usage is TRBV6-6 and J usage is TRBJ2-3; TRBD2 might be the D (7 bases). The germline V gene has CDR1 MNHNY and CDR2 SVGAGI (reference sequence). Between the trimmed V and J ends, which lost 6 bases and 3 bases, there was a span of 16 bases. CDR3 length: 15 amino acids. The DNA of the CDR3 is TGTGCCAGCAGAGAGGGGGGGAGGACTACAGATACGCAGTATTTT. Protein sequence: CASREGGRTTDTQYF.

This chain connects TRBV5-5 to TRBJ1-1; a weak D match, TRBD1 (5 bases). V was clipped by 4 bases and J by 1 base, with 14 bases between them. The length of the CDR3 is 15 residues. Germline-derived CDR1 and CDR2 are SGHKS and YYEKEE (reference sequence). The CDR3 DNA reads TGTGCCAGCAGCCGCCGGGGGGTGAGGAACACTGAAGCTTTCTTT. It encodes CASSRRGVRNTEAFF.

This clone has only one observation. The chain joins TRBV18 to TRBJ1-6; possibly TRBD1 for D (6 bases). The V and J ends lost 2 bases and 9 bases respectively, with 14 bases between them. Germline CDR1 and CDR2: KGHSH and LQKENI. This CDR3 is built from 15 residues. CDR3 in DNA: TGTGCCAGCTCACCAGAGGCAAAGGGGGGTTCACCCCTCCACTTT. Protein sequence: CASSPEAKGGSPLHF.

The chain carries TRBV10-3 and TRBJ2-7, with D perhaps TRBD1 (6 bases). V was cut by 7 bases and J by 1 base, with 14 bases left in between. The CDR3 contains 14 residues. The V gene's germline CDR1 is ENHRY and CDR2 SYGVKD. CDR3: CAIKEDSGSYEQYF. In nucleotides, the CDR3 is TGTGCCATCAAGGAGGACAGTGGGTCCTACGAGCAGTACTTC.

The chain employs TRBV15 and TRBJ2-3; D is undetermined. V was shortened by 1 base and J by 6 bases, with 11 bases between the two germline ends. The CDR3 consists of 14 residues. Germline V CDR1 and CDR2: LNHNV, YYDKDF (reference sequence). CDR3 DNA sequence: TGTGCCACCAGCAGAGTGACTCCGCAGGATACGCAGTATTTT. It translates to CATSRVTPQDTQYF.

This clone has only a few counts. The chain carries TRBV7-9 and TRBJ1-2; possibly TRBD1 for D (6 bases). This CDR3 comprises 13 residues. Trimming took off 4 bases at V and 4 bases at J, with 10 bases between the two ends. Germline V gives CDR1 SEHNR, CDR2 FQNEAQ (reference sequence). CDR3 sequence reads: CASSSGTRYGYTF. CDR3 DNA: TGTGCCAGCAGCTCCGGGACACGCTATGGCTACACCTTC. The full variable domain, with the rest looked up from reference TRBV7-9 and TRBJ1-2, is DTGVSQNPRHKITKRGQNVTFRCDPISEHNRLYWYRQTLGQGPEFLTYFQNEAQLEKSRLLSDRFSAERPKGSFSTLEIQRTEQGDSAMYLCASSSGTRYGYTFGSGTRLTVV.

This clone was seen a single time. The chain employs TRBV11-2 and TRBJ2-7; possibly TRBD1 for D (6 bases). Germline CDR1 reads SGHAT; CDR2 reads FQNNGV. V lost 5 bases and J 2 bases, leaving 19 bases between the germline ends. The CDR3 runs to 16 residues. The CDR3 DNA sequence: TGTGCCAGCAGCCCGAAACAGGGCGTGGGTACCTACGAGCAGTACTTC. Amino acid sequence: CASSPKQGVGTYEQYF.

V usage is TRBV2 and J usage is TRBJ2-5; D ambiguous. CDR1 and CDR2 from the germline V gene are SNHLY and FYNNEI. CDR3 length equals 15 residues. The germline V and J ends were trimmed by 6 bases and 5 bases, with 19 bases remaining between them. This chain's CDR3 is CASSPPGPLVETQYF. CDR3 in DNA: TGTGCCAGCAGCCCCCCGGGCCCCTTAGTCGAGACCCAGTACTTC.

This clone came up once. V is TRBV6-6 and J is TRBJ2-3; 10 bases agree with TRBD1. CDR3 length: 15 amino acids. With V trimmed by 4 bases and J by 4 bases, 5 bases remained unmatched. CDR1 is MNHNY, CDR2 SVGAGI, per germline (reference sequence). CDR3 sequence: CASSSATGGADTQYF. The DNA of the CDR3 is TGTGCCAGCAGTTCAGCGACAGGGGGCGCAGATACGCAGTATTTT.

The chain links TRBV10-3 to TRBJ1-2; a weak D match, TRBD1 (5 bases). This CDR3 has 15 amino acids. Germline V CDR1 and CDR2: ENHRY, SYGVKD. V shed 3 bases and J shed 4 bases, with 15 bases lying between them. The CDR3: CAISDTGTGTYGYTF. The CDR3 region has the DNA TGTGCCATCAGTGATACCGGGACGGGGACCTATGGCTACACCTTC.

This clone was seen a handful of times. The V and J genes are TRBV19 and TRBJ1-5, with D possibly being TRBD1 (5 bases). V lost 3 bases and J lost 5, with 8 bases in between. CDR3 length: 13 amino acids. CDR1 and CDR2 (germline): LNHDA, SQIVND (reference sequence). DNA of the CDR3: TGTGCCAGTAGTATTGTCAGGGATCAGCCCCAGCATTTT. This sequence encodes CASSIVRDQPQHF.

A single count supports this clone. The CDR3 sequence is CASSLGQGSGANVLTF. The CDR3 DNA sequence: TGTGCCAGCAGCTTGGGACAGGGCTCTGGGGCCAACGTCCTGACTTTC. This chain connects TRBV7-9 to TRBJ2-6; 9 nucleotides line up with TRBD1. The CDR3 extends over 16 amino acids. Per the germline V gene, CDR1 is SEHNR and CDR2 is FQNEAQ (reference sequence). V shed 3 bases, J shed 0 bases, and the junction held 0 bases outside the gene matches.

This chain joins TRBV4-1 and TRBJ1-2; 7 bases line up with TRBD1. The CDR3 consists of 13 residues. V lost 6 bases and J lost 7; bases outside the gene matches: 8. Looked up from germline, CDR1 is MGHRA and CDR2 is YSYEKL. This CDR3 is CASSEQGRVGYTF. CDR3 coding DNA: TGCGCCAGCAGTGAACAGGGGAGGGTTGGCTACACCTTC.

The J gene is TRBJ1-1, the V gene TRBV15, with D perhaps matching TRBD1 (6 bases). Trimming took 5 bases from V and 0 from J, leaving 10 bases between them. CDR3 size: 14 residues. In germline, CDR1 is LNHNV, CDR2 YYDKDF (reference sequence). The CDR3 reads CATSPGALNTEAFF. In DNA form, the CDR3 reads TGTGCCACCAGCCCAGGGGCATTGAACACTGAAGCTTTCTTT.